This is a list of T cell receptor beta chains from one sample in a study of blood T cell repertoires in COVID-19. Using immunoSEQ multiplex PCR, the repertoire was profiled, and TCRdb retains in-frame clones only, with some absent. The sample comprises approximately 60,000 clones, over 75% of which are singletons, and roughly 3.2% rests with the top ten. Material for sequencing was peripheral blood. The receptors stem from a man aged 50 to 59 with active COVID-19. The CDR3 runs from the conserved cysteine through the conserved F or W. Each record gives: J gene, V gene, D gene, CDR3 protein. The D gene is left open where the match is weak.

TRBJ2-5 TRBV11-3 . CASSAGVGETQYF
TRBJ2-7 TRBV20-1 TRBD1 CSTSPPTGGGYEQYF
TRBJ1-2 TRBV19 . CASSIVQYGYTF
TRBJ1-3 TRBV9 . CASSVDMVRGNTIYF
TRBJ1-2 TRBV9 . CASTVYRDYNYGYTF
TRBJ2-1 TRBV7-2 . CASSSYSSSYNEQFF
TRBJ1-2 TRBV10-1 . CASSPEGNGYTF
TRBJ1-1 TRBV3-1/TRBV3-2 TRBD1 CASSPGGTGEGTEAFF
TRBJ1-6 TRBV18 TRBD1 CASSPPDRGDNSPLHF
TRBJ2-1 TRBV3-1/TRBV3-2 TRBD1 CASSRTGTGGNEQFF
TRBJ1-1 TRBV6-5 TRBD1 CASSYRQGANTEAFF
TRBJ1-6 TRBV7-2 . CASSLNSVSPLHF
TRBJ1-5 TRBV2 . CASREQRTSNQPQHF
TRBJ2-5 TRBV5-1 TRBD1 CASSLYQGAETQYF
TRBJ2-7 TRBV7-3 TRBD1 CASSQFPGQGASYEQYF
TRBJ2-7 TRBV5-1 TRBD1 CASSALGTGFVRYEQYF
TRBJ2-7 TRBV10-2 TRBD2 CATRRGAGVNEQYF
TRBJ1-1 TRBV5-4 . CASSLDSQGRTEAFF
TRBJ2-5 TRBV30 . CAWTSAQETQYF
TRBJ2-3 TRBV7-2 TRBD2 CASSLSSGRSDTQYF
TRBJ2-2 TRBV5-1 . CASSRDTNTGELFF
TRBJ1-6 TRBV7-3 . CASAQVYNSPLHF
TRBJ1-3 TRBV19 TRBD1 CASKGQLYSGNTIYF
TRBJ1-1 TRBV28 . CASSSWSLTPEAFF